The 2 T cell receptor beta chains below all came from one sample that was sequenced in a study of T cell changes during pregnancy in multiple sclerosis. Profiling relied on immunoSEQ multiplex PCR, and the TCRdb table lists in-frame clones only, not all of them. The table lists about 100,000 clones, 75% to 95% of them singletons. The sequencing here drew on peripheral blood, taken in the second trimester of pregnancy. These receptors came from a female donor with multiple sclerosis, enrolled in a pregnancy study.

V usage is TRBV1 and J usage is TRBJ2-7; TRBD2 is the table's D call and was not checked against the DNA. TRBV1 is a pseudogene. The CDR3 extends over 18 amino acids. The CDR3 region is CTSSHFGTSGASSYEQYF. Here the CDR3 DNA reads TGCACCAGCAGCCATTTCGGGACTAGCGGGGCGAGCTCCTACGAGCAGTACTTC.

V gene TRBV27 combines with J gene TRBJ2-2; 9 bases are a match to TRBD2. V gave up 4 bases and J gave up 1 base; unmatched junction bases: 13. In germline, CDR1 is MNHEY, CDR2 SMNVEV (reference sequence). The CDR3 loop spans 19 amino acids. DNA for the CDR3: TGTGCCAGCAGTTGGGTCGGACTAGCGCAGAGAGGGAACACCGGGGAGCTGTTTTTT. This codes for CASSWVGLAQRGNTGELFF.